This T cell receptor (beta chain) was recorded in a study of naive and memory T cell subsets. Study-level findings and limits: The power law exponent of TCR abundance differed between naive and memory cells.

Separate alpha and beta amplification began at the second PCR step. The beta constant-region primer was an equimolar mix of two oligonucleotides covering TRBC1 and TRBC2. An oligonucleotide with the SP2 primer and a 12-nucleotide UMI was ligated to the cDNA 3' end. TCRdb called the UMI-ligation and nested PCR reads again in MiXCR, with one record for every CDR3 protein. This sample yields more than 25,000 distinct CDR3 sequences, of which about 10% are seen a single time; roughly a sixth belongs to the top ten. The V gene lost 1 base and the J gene lost 9 bases, with 4 bases spanning the gap. The germline V gene has CDR1 LGHDT and CDR2 YNNKEL (reference sequence). The CDR3 is 12 residues long. This clonotype showed up just a few times. The antigen is undetermined.

The TCR comes from a human donor in good health. The specimen was effector memory CD4+ T cells from blood. Subset reported: effector memory, CD45RA- CD27-. The chain links TRBV3-1 to TRBJ1-6; no reliable D call. The CDR3 DNA sequence: TGTGCCAGCAGCCAAGGGTTTTCACCCCTCCACTTT. Translating it yields CASSQGFSPLHF.